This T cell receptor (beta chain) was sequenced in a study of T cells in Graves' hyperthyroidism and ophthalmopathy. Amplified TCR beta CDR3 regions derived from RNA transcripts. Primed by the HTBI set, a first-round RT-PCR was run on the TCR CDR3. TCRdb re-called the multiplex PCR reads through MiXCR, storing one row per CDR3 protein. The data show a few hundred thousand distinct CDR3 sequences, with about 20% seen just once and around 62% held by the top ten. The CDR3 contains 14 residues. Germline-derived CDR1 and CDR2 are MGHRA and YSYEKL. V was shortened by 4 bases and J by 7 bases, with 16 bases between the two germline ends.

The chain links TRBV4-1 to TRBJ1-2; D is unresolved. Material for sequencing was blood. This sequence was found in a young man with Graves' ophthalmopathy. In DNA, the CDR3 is TGCGCCAGCAGCCCTCGCGGCCAAGTAGGTGGCTACACCTTC. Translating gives CASSPRGQVGGYTF.